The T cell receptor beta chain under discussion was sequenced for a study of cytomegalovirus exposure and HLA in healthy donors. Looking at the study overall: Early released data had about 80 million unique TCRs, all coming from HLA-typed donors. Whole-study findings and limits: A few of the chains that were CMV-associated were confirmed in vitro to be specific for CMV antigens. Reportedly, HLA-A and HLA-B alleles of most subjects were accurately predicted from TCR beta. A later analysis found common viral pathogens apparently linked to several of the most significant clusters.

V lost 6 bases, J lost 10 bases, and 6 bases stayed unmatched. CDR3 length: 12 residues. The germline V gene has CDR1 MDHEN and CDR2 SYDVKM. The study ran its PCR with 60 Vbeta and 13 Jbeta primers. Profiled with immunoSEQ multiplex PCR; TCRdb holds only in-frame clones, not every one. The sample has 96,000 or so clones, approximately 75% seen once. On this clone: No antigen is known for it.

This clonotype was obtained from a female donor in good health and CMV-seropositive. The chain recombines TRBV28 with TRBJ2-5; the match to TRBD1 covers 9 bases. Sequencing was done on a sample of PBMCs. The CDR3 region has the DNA TGTGCCAGCAGCCTGGACAGGGGAGGCCAGTACTTC. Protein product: CASSLDRGGQYF. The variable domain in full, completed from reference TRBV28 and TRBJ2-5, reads DVKVTQSSRYLVKRTGEKVFLECVQDMDHENMFWYRQDPGLGLRLIYFSYDVKMKEKGDIPEGYSVSREKKERFSLILESASTNQTSMYLCASSLDRGGQYFGPGTRLLVL.